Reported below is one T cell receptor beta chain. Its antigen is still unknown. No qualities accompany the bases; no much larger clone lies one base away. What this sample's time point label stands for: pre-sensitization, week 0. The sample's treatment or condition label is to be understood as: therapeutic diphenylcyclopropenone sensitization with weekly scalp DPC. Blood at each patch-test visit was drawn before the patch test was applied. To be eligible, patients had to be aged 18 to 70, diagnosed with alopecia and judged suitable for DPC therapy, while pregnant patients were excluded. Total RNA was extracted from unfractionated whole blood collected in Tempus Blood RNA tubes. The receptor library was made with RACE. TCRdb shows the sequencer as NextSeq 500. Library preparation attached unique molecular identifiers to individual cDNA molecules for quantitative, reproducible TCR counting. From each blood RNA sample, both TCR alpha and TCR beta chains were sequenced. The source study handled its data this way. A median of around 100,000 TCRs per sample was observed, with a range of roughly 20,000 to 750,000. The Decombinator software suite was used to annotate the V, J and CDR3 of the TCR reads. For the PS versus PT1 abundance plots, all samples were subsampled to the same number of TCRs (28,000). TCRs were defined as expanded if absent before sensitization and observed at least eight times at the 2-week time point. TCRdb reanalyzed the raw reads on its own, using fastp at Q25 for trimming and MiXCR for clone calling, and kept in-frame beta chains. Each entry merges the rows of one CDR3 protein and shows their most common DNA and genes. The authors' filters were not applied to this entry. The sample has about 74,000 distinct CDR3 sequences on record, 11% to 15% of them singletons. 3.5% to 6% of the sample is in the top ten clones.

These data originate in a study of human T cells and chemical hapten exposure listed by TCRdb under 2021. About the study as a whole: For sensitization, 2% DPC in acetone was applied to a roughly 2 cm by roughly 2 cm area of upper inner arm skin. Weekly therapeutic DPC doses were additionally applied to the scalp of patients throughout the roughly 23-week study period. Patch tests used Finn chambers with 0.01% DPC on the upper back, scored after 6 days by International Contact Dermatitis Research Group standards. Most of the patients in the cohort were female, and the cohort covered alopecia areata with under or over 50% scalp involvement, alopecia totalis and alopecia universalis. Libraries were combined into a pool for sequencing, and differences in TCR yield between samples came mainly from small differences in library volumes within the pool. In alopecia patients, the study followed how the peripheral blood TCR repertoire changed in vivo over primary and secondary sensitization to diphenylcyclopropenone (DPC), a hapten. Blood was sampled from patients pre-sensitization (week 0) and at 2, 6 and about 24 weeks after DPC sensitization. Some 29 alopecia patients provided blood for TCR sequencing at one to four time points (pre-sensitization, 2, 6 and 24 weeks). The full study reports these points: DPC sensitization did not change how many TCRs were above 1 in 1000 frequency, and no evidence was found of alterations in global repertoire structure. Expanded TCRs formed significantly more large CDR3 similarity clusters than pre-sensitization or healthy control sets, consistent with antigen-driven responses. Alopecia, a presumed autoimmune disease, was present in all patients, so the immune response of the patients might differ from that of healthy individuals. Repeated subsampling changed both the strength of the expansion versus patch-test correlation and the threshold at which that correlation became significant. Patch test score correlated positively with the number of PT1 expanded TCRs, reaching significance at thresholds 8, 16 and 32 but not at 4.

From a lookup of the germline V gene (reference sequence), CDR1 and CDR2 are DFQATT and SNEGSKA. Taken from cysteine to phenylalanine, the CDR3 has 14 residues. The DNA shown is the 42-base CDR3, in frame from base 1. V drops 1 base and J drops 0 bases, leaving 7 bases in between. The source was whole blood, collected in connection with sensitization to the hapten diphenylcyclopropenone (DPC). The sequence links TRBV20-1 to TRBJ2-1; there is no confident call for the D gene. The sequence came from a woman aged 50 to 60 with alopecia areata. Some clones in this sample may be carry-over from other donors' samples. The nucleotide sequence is TGCAGTGCTAGAGTGCTGAGCTCCTACAATGAGCAGTTCTTC. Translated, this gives CSARVLSSYNEQFF.